One sample yielded the 7 T cell receptor beta chains listed below, sequenced in a study of T-cell memory formation after mild COVID-19. TCRdb reanalysed the 5' RACE reads using MiXCR and keeps one entry per CDR3 protein. The sample records roughly 400,000 distinct CDR3 sequences, approximately 25% being singletons. The sequenced material came from PBMCs or a T cell subset sorted from them (not recorded which). These receptor sequences come from an adult woman who had mild COVID-19 (a few samples of this study predate the infection). Cell type and time point are not known.

This clonotype has more than one count but fewer than ten. V usage is TRBV20-1 and J usage is TRBJ1-5; 7 bases are a match to TRBD1. From germline, CDR1 is DFQATT and CDR2 SNEGSKA (reference sequence). V lost 1 base to trimming and J lost 1 base; unmatched junction nucleotides: 7. This CDR3 contains 16 residues. The DNA for the CDR3 is TGCAGTGCTAGAGTAGGCGGGACAGCAAGCAATCAGCCCCAGCATTTT. It translates to CSARVGGTASNQPQHF.

The chain combines TRBV3-1 with TRBJ1-2; 8 bases map to TRBD1. In germline, CDR1 is LGHDT, CDR2 YNNKEL (reference sequence). The length of the CDR3 is 15 residues. With V trimmed by 2 bases and J by 6 bases, 8 bases remained unmatched. The CDR3: CASSQPGQGVNGYTF. The DNA of the CDR3 is TGTGCCAGCAGCCAACCCGGACAGGGCGTGAATGGCTACACCTTC.

This clonotype was counted between two and nine times. The chain has TRBV29-1 and TRBJ2-2; the D call may be TRBD1 or TRBD2 (6 bases each). V shed 6 bases and J shed 4 bases, with 15 bases lying between them. The CDR3 has 14 amino acids. From germline, CDR1 is SQVTM and CDR2 ANQGSEA. CDR3 nucleotide sequence: TGCAGCGTGGGGGGCGGTCGTGGCACCGGGGAGCTGTTTTTT. It specifies CSVGGGRGTGELFF.

A note on this clonotype: One end of the junction is discordant with germline, which a read error may explain. This chain joins TRBV15 and TRBJ2-1, with D maybe TRBD1 (5 bases). The germline CDR1 and CDR2 sequences are LNHNV and YYDKDF (reference sequence). This CDR3 contains 14 residues. CDR3 in amino acids: CATSREGQGNEQLF. The CDR3 DNA is TGTGCCACCAGCAGAGAGGGGCAGGGTAATGAGCAGTTATTC.

V is TRBV5-6 and J is TRBJ1-2, with 7 bases fitting TRBD1. The CDR3 spans 14 residues. The J segment lost 4 bases and the V segment lost 4 bases, leaving 7 bases of the junction unmatched. Germline V gene lookup returns CDR1 SGHDT and CDR2 YYEEEE. In DNA form, the CDR3 reads TGTGCCAGCAGCCTGACAGGGTTTCCCTATGGCTACACCTTC. Its translation is CASSLTGFPYGYTF.

This clonotype came up many times. The chain joins TRBV20-1 to TRBJ2-7; D is undetermined. CDR1 and CDR2 from the germline V gene are DFQATT and SNEGSKA (reference sequence). Trimming took 0 bases from V and 2 from J, leaving 14 bases between them. This CDR3 has 15 residues. CDR3 sequence reads: CSARDAQPGPYEQYF. CDR3 DNA: TGCAGTGCTAGAGATGCGCAGCCCGGTCCCTACGAGCAGTACTTC.

This clonotype was found a few times. A junction end diverges from the germline sequence, so it may reflect a read error. The V call is TRBV5-4, the J call TRBJ1-1; TRBD1 matches 9 bases. This CDR3 spans 12 amino acids. Germline V gene lookup returns CDR1 SGHNT and CDR2 YYREEE (reference sequence). The CDR3 bases are TGTGCCAGCAGCTTACAGGGGGCAGGGGCTCTCTTT. It codes for CASSLQGAGALF.